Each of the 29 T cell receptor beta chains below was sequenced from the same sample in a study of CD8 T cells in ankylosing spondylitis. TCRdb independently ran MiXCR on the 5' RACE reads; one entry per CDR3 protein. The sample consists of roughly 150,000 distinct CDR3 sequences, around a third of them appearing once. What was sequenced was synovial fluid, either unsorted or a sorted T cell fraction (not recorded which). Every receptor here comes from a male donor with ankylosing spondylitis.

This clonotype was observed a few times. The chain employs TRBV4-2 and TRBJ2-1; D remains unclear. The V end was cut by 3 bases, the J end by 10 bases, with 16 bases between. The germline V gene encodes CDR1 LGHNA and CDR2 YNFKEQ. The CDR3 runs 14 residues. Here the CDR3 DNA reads TGTGCCAGCAGCCAGCCGATTGGCGGCAAGGAGCAGTTCTTC. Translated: CASSQPIGGKEQFF.

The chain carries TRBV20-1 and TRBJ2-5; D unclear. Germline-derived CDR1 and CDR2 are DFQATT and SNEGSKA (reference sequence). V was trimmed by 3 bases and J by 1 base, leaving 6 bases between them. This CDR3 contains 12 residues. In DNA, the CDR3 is TGCAGTGCTAGTTCAGCCCAAGAGACCCAGTACTTC. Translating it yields CSASSAQETQYF.

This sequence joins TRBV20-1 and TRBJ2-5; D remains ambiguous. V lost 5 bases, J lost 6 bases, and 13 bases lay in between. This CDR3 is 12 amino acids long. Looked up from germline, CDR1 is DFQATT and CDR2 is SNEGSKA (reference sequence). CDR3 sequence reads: CSAPSVWKTQYF. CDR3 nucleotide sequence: TGCAGTGCTCCTTCCGTGTGGAAGACCCAGTACTTC.

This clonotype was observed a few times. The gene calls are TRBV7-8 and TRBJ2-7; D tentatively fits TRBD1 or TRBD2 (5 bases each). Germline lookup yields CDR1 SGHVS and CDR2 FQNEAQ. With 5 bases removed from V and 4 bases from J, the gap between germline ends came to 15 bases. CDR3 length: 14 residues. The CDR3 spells CASSLGTGRYEQYF. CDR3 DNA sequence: TGTGCCAGCAGCCTAGGGACGGGACGTTACGAGCAGTACTTC.

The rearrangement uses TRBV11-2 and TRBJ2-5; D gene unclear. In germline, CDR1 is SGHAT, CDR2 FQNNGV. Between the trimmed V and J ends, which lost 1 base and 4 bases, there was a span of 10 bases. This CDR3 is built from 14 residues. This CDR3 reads CASSLVWDIETQYF. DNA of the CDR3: TGTGCCAGCAGCTTAGTCTGGGATATAGAGACCCAGTACTTC.

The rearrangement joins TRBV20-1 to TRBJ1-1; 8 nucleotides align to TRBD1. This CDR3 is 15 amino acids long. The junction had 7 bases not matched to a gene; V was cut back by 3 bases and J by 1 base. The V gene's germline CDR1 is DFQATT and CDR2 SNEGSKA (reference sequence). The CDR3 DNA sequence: TGCAGTGCTAGCACAGGGGGGCGGGGGAACACTGAAGCTTTCTTT. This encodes CSASTGGRGNTEAFF.

The CDR3: CASSAMRQQFF. The CDR3 DNA is TGTGCCAGCAGCGCCATGAGACAGCAGTTCTTC. The rearrangement joins TRBV7-2 to TRBJ2-1; D is ambiguous. CDR1 and CDR2 (germline): SGHTA, FQGNSA. V dropped 5 bases and J dropped 11 bases, with 10 bases sitting between them. CDR3 length: 11 residues.

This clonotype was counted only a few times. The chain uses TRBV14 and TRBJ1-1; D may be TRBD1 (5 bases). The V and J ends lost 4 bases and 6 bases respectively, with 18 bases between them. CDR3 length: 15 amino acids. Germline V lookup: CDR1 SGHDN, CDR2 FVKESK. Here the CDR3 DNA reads TGTGCCAGCAGCCCCTCCCGTGGGGGGATGGCTGAAGCTTTCTTT. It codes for CASSPSRGGMAEAFF.

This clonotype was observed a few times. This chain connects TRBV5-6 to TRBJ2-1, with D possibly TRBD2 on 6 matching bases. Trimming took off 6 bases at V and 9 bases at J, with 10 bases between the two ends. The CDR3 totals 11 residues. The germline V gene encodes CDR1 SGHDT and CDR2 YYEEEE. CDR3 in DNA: TGTGCCAGCACCCGGGAGACTGAGCAGTTCTTC. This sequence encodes CASTRETEQFF.

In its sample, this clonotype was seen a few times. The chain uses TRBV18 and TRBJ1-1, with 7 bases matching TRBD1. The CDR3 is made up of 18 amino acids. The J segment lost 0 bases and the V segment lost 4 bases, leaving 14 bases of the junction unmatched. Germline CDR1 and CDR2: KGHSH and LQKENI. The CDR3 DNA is TGTGCCAGCTCACAATTCAGACAGGGACGACTCATGAACACTGAAGCTTTCTTT. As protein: CASSQFRQGRLMNTEAFF.

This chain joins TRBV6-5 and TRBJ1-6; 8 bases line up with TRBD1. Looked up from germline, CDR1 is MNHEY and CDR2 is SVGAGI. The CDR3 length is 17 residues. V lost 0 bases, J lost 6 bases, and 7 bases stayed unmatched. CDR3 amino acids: CASSYSRAGGGNSPLHF. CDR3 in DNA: TGTGCCAGCAGTTACTCCCGGGCAGGGGGCGGTAATTCACCCCTCCACTTT.

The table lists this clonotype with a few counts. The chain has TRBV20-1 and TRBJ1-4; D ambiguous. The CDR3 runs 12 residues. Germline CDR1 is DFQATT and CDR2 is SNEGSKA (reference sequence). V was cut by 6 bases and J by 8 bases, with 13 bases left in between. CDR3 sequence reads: CSAPGLGEKLFF. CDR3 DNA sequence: TGCAGTGCCCCCGGGCTTGGGGAAAAACTGTTTTTT.

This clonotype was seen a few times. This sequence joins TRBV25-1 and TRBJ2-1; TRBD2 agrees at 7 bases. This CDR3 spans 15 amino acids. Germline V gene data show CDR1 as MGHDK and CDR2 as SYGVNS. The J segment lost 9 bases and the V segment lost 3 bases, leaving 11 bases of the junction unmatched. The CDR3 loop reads CASSDLADKSGEQFF. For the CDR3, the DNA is TGTGCCAGCAGTGACCTAGCGGACAAGTCGGGTGAGCAGTTCTTC. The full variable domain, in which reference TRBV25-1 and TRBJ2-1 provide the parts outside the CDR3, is EADIYQTPRYLVIGTGKKITLECSQTMGHDKMYWYQQDPGMELHLIHYSYGVNSTEKGDLSSESTVSRIRTEHFPLTLESARPSHTSQYLCASSDLADKSGEQFFGPGTRLTVL.

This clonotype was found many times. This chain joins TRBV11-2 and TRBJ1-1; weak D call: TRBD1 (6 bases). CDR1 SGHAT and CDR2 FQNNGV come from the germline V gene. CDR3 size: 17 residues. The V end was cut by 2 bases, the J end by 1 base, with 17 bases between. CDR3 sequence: CASSLLARGRSNTEAFF. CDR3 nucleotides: TGTGCCAGCAGCTTATTAGCCAGGGGAAGATCGAACACTGAAGCTTTCTTT.

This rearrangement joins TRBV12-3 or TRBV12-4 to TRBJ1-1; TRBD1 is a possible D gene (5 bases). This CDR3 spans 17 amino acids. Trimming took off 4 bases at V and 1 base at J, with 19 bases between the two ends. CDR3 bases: TGTGCCAGCAGTTGGACCCGGGGGACCTATTCGAACACTGAAGCTTTCTTT. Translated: CASSWTRGTYSNTEAFF.

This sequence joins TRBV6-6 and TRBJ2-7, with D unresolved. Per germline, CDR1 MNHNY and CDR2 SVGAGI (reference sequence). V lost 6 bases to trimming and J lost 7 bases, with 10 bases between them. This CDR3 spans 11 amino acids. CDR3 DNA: TGTGCCAGCAGAGCTGTCGGGGAGCAGTACTTC. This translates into CASRAVGEQYF.

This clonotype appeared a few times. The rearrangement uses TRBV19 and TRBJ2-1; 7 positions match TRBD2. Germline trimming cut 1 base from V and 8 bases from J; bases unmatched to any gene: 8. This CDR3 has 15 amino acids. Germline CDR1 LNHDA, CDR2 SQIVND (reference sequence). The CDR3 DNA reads TGTGCCAGTAGTATAGGGCGGACTAGATTTGATGAGCAGTTCTTC. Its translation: CASSIGRTRFDEQFF.

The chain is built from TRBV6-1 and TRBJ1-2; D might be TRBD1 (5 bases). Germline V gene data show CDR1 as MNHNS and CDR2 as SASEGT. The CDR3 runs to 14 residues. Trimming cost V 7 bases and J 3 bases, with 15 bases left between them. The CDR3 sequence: CASTPRGEYYGYTF. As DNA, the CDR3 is TGTGCCAGCACCCCCCGAGGGGAATACTATGGCTACACCTTC.

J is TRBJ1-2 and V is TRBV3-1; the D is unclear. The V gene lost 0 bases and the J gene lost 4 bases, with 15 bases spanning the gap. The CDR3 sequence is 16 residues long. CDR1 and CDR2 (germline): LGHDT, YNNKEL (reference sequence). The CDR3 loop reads CASSQDSAPKIYGYTF. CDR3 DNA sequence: TGTGCCAGCAGCCAAGATTCAGCCCCTAAGATCTATGGCTACACCTTC.

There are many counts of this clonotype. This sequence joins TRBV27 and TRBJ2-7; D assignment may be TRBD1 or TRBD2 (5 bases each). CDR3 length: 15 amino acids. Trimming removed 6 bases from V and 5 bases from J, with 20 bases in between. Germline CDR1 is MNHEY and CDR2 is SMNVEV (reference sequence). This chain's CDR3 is CASSPTRIGANEQYF. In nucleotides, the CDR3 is TGTGCCAGCAGCCCTACTAGGATCGGGGCGAACGAGCAGTACTTC.

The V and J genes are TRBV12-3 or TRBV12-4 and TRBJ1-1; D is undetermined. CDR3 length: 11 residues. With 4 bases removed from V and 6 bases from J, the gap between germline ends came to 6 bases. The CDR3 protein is CASSSWAEAFF. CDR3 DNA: TGTGCCAGCAGTTCATGGGCTGAAGCTTTCTTT.

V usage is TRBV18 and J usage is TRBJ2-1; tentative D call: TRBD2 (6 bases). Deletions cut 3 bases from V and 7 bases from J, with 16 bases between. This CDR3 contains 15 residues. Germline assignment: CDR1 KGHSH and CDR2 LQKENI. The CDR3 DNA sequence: TGTGCCAGCTCACCCCCGACTCGTGCGGGGAATGAGCAGTTCTTC. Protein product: CASSPPTRAGNEQFF.

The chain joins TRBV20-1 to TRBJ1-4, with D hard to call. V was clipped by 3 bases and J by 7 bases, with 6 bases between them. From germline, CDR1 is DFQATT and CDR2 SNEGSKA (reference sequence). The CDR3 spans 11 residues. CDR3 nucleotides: TGCAGTGCTAGTCGTCGTGAAAAACTGTTTTTT. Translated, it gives CSASRREKLFF.

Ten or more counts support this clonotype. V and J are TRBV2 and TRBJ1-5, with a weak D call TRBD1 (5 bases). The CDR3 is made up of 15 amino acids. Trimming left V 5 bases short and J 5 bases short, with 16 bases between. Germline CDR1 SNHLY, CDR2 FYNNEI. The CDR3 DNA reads TGTGCCAGCAGTCTCGGGACGGAATTATATCAGCCCCAGCATTTT. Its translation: CASSLGTELYQPQHF.

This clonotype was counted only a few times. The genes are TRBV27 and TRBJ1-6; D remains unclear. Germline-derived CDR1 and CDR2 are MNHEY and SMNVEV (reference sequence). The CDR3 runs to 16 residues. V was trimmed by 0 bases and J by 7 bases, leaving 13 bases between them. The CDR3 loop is CASSLSRRVGNSPLHF. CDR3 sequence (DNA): TGTGCCAGCAGTTTATCGCGGAGGGTAGGAAATTCACCCCTCCACTTT.

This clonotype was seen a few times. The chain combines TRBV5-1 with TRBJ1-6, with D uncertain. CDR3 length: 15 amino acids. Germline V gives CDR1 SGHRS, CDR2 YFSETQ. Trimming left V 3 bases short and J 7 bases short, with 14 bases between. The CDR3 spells CASSYGILTNSPLHF. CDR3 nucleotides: TGCGCCAGCAGCTACGGCATTCTCACAAATTCACCCCTCCACTTT.

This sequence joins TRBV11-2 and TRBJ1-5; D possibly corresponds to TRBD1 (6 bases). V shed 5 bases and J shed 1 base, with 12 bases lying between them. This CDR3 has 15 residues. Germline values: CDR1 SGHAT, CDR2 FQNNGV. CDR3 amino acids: CASSVGTKSNQPQHF. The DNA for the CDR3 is TGTGCCAGCAGCGTCGGGACAAAGAGCAATCAGCCCCAGCATTTT. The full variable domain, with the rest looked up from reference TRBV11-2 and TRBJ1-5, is EAGVAQSPRYKIIEKRQSVAFWCNPISGHATLYWYQQILGQGPKLLIQFQNNGVVDDSQLPKDRFSAERLKGVDSTLKIQPAKLEDSAVYLCASSVGTKSNQPQHFGDGTRLSIL.

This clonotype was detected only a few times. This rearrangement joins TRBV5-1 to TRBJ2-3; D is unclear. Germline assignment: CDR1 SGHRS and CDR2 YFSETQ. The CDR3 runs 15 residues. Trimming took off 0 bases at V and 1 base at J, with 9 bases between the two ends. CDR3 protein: CASSLAGIGTDTQYF. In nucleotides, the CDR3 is TGCGCCAGCAGCTTGGCTGGGATCGGCACAGATACGCAGTATTTT.

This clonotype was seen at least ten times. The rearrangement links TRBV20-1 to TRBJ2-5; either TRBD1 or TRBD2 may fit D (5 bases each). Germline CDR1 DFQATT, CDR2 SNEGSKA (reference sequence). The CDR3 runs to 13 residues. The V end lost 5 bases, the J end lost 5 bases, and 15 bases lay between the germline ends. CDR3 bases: TGCAGTGCTGGGGGACCCCCCGAGGAGACCCAGTACTTC. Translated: CSAGGPPEETQYF.